These 20 T cell receptor beta chains were sequenced from one sample in a study of blood T cell repertoires in COVID-19. The table came from immunoSEQ multiplex PCR; TCRdb's copy has only in-frame clones and leaves some out. The sample includes about 280,000 clones, 70% to 90% seen only once; the top ten take around 13%. Sample: peripheral blood. The receptors come from a woman between 70 and 85 years old with COVID-19, enrolled during active disease.

The V call is TRBV4-3, the J call TRBJ1-2; D not certain. The CDR3 has 18 residues. From germline, CDR1 is LGHNA and CDR2 YSLEER. The germline V and J ends were trimmed by 0 bases and 0 bases, with 17 bases remaining between them. The DNA for the CDR3 is TGCGCCAGCAGCCAAGAACCCCCGCCGGCAGGCGCTAACTATGGCTACACCTTC. It encodes CASSQEPPPAGANYGYTF.

The rearrangement uses TRBV19 and TRBJ1-3; D is unclear. Deletions cut 3 bases from V and 0 bases from J, with 12 bases between. Germline-derived CDR1 and CDR2 are LNHDA and SQIVND (reference sequence). This CDR3 has 16 amino acids. The CDR3 DNA sequence: TGTGCCAGTAGTATCGGGAGAGGGCTCTCTGGAAACACCATATATTTT. Translating it yields CASSIGRGLSGNTIYF.

This chain joins TRBV7-9 and TRBJ2-7; possible D gene TRBD1, 5 bases. Germline CDR1 reads SEHNR; CDR2 reads FQNEAQ (reference sequence). CDR3 length: 17 amino acids. Trimming removed 2 bases at V and 2 bases at J, with 19 bases between. CDR3 nucleotide sequence: TGTGCCAGCAGCTTAAACAAAGGGGAACCATTAACCTACGAGCAGTACTTC. Translating it yields CASSLNKGEPLTYEQYF.

V gene TRBV7-9 combines with J gene TRBJ2-5; TRBD1 might be the D (5 bases). The CDR3 covers 13 residues. V lost 1 base and J 5 bases, leaving 8 bases between the germline ends. In germline, CDR1 is SEHNR, CDR2 FQNEAQ (reference sequence). Here the CDR3 DNA reads TGTGCCAGCAGCTTAGGGCCAGGGGAGACCCAGTACTTC. Its translation: CASSLGPGETQYF.

The chain couples TRBV30 to TRBJ1-1; 8 bases are shared with TRBD1. The ends lost 4 bases at V and 9 bases at J; junction bases unmatched: 10. Germline V gene lookup returns CDR1 GTSNPN and CDR2 SVGIG (reference sequence). The CDR3 is 13 residues long. CDR3 DNA sequence: TGTGCCTGGATCCCCAGGGGGCCTCTTCAAGCTTTCTTT. It yields the protein CAWIPRGPLQAFF.

The V and J genes are TRBV6-2 or TRBV6-3 and TRBJ1-2; TRBD1 is a possible D gene (5 bases). V lost 6 bases and J 5 bases, leaving 22 bases between the germline ends. The CDR3 runs to 16 residues. Per the germline V gene, CDR1 is MNHEY and CDR2 is SVGEGT. The CDR3 DNA reads TGTGCCAGCAGCCTTTTCGTGGAGGGGAGTGGGTATGGCTACACCTTC. Translation: CASSLFVEGSGYGYTF.

This chain links TRBV9 with TRBJ1-6; 8 bases agree with TRBD1. The CDR3 has 13 amino acids. Losses at the gene ends were 0 bases for V and 12 bases for J; bases not matched to a gene: 2. The germline CDR1 and CDR2 sequences are SGDLS and YYNGEE. The CDR3 protein is CASSVDGTGPLHF. The CDR3 DNA sequence: TGTGCCAGCAGCGTAGATGGGACAGGACCCCTCCACTTT.

Comments on this clone: This same CDR3 is encoded by further DNA sequences in the sample. This sequence joins TRBV5-4 and TRBJ2-7; D is perhaps TRBD2 (7 bases). This CDR3 contains 15 residues. Germline loops: CDR1 SGHNT, CDR2 YYREEE (reference sequence). Trimming stripped 0 bases from V and 2 bases from J, with 12 bases between. CDR3 DNA sequence: TGTGCCAGCAGCTTGGCTGGGGGGGGCGCCTACGAGCAGTACTTC. Its protein is CASSLAGGGAYEQYF.

The chain uses TRBV30 and TRBJ1-5; D perhaps matches TRBD1 (5 bases). The CDR3 spans 14 residues. Trimming shortened V by 3 bases and J by 3 bases, and 12 bases separated the two germline ends. Germline values: CDR1 GTSNPN, CDR2 SVGIG (reference sequence). The CDR3 sequence: CAWSPTASNQPQHF. The CDR3 DNA reads as TGTGCCTGGAGCCCGACAGCCTCCAATCAGCCCCAGCATTTT.

This chain uses TRBV4-2 with TRBJ2-1, with 14 bases aligning to TRBD2. Germline CDR1 is LGHNA and CDR2 is YNFKEQ. This CDR3 contains 16 residues. J was trimmed by 10 bases and V by 0 bases; bases with no gene match: 5. The CDR3 here is CASSQDGLAGGREQFF. The CDR3 DNA follows: TGTGCCAGCAGCCAAGACGGACTAGCGGGGGGAAGGGAGCAGTTCTTC.

The gene calls are TRBV5-1 and TRBJ2-1, with D possibly being TRBD2 (6 bases). Germline-derived CDR1 and CDR2 are SGHRS and YFSETQ. This CDR3 contains 16 residues. Trimming removed 0 bases from V and 2 bases from J, with 12 bases in between. In nucleotides, the CDR3 is TGCGCCAGCAGCTTGGTGGGGGACTTGACCTACAATGAGCAGTTCTTC. Its protein is CASSLVGDLTYNEQFF.

The gene calls are TRBV6-6 and TRBJ2-7; possibly TRBD2 for D (6 bases). CDR1 and CDR2 (germline): MNHNY, SVGAGI (reference sequence). Trimming shortened V by 5 bases and J by 2 bases, and 13 bases separated the two germline ends. The CDR3 length is 14 residues. As DNA, the CDR3 is TGTGCCAGCAGTATGGGGCGGGGCGCCTACGAGCAGTACTTC. Translating it yields CASSMGRGAYEQYF.

This clone was observed a handful of times. The genes are TRBV5-5 and TRBJ1-6; D gene ambiguous. CDR1 is SGHKS and CDR2 is YYEKEE in the germline V gene (reference sequence). This CDR3 has 15 residues. Deletions cut 3 bases from V and 10 bases from J, with 17 bases between. The CDR3 DNA is TGTGCCAGCAGCTCCCCCGGGTCCGGCGTATCACCCCTCCACTTT. Translated: CASSSPGSGVSPLHF.

This chain links TRBV7-2 with TRBJ2-5, with 9 bases identical to TRBD2. V was pared by 0 bases and J by 0 bases, with 5 bases of the junction left unmatched. Germline V CDR1 and CDR2: SGHTA, FQGNSA. The CDR3 is made up of 17 amino acids. The CDR3 coding sequence is TGTGCCAGCAGCTTAGCGATAAGCGGGGGGTACCAAGAGACCCAGTACTTC. Its protein product is CASSLAISGGYQETQYF.

The J gene is TRBJ1-5, the V gene TRBV24-1; perhaps TRBD1 as D (5 bases). Trimming removed 4 bases from V and 6 bases from J, with 18 bases in between. The CDR3 consists of 16 residues. Germline-derived CDR1 and CDR2 are KGHDR and SFDVKD. CDR3 nucleotides: TGTGCCACCAGTGACCCGGGGGAGGGTTCGGGTCAGCCCCAGCATTTT. Amino acid sequence: CATSDPGEGSGQPQHF.

V usage is TRBV19 and J usage is TRBJ1-1; 10 bases map to TRBD1. The CDR3 contains 15 residues. CDR1 LNHDA and CDR2 SQIVND come from the germline V gene (reference sequence). The trim removed 6 bases at V and 5 bases at J, leaving 9 bases unmatched. For the CDR3, the DNA is TGTGCCAGTAGCGACCCTCGGACAGGGGGAACTGAAGCTTTCTTT. It is translated as CASSDPRTGGTEAFF.

This clone was counted a single time. The rearrangement joins TRBV19 to TRBJ2-1, with D perhaps TRBD1 (6 bases). The CDR3 loop spans 14 amino acids. V lost 3 bases and J 10 bases, leaving 16 bases between the germline ends. Germline CDR1 LNHDA, CDR2 SQIVND (reference sequence). Here the CDR3 reads CASSIHGATGEQFF. Written as DNA, the CDR3 is TGTGCCAGTAGTATCCATGGGGCAACAGGGGAGCAGTTCTTC.

The chain carries TRBV4-1 and TRBJ2-1; D is perhaps TRBD1 (5 bases). V was pared by 0 bases and J by 12 bases, with 12 bases between. CDR1 MGHRA and CDR2 YSYEKL come from the germline V gene. CDR3 length: 13 residues. The DNA of the CDR3 is TGCGCCAGCAGCCAAGACTTTGGGGCGGCGCAGTTCTTC. Protein: CASSQDFGAAQFF.

J is TRBJ1-1 and V is TRBV7-2; the D gene is possibly TRBD1 (6 bases). The CDR3 has 16 amino acids. CDR1 is SGHTA, CDR2 FQGNSA, per germline. V was cut by 5 bases and J by 1 base, with 17 bases left in between. The CDR3 spells CASSPQLGGRNTEAFF. Written as DNA, the CDR3 is TGTGCCAGCAGCCCCCAATTGGGGGGGCGGAACACTGAAGCTTTCTTT.

The chain recombines TRBV3-1 (or the pseudogene TRBV3-2) with TRBJ1-6, with 8 bases identical to TRBD1. The germline V gene encodes CDR1 LGHDT and CDR2 YNNKEL (reference sequence). J gave up 7 bases and V 6 bases, and 5 bases lay outside the gene matches. The CDR3 covers 14 residues. CDR3 nucleotide sequence: TGTGCCAGCAGGCCAGGGGGCTCAAATTCACCCCTCCACTTT. Protein sequence: CASRPGGSNSPLHF.